The clone carrying this T cell receptor beta chain was seen only a few times. Its antigen is not known. This sample is drawn from a study of vaccination and CD4 T cells after COVID-19. Overall study context: Median time from second vaccine dose to sampling was over 55 days (14 to 241).

The sample's treatment: roughly 11-day PBMC culture with coronavirus spike peptide pools or control peptides (ViraFEST assay). The ends lost 5 bases at V and 6 bases at J; junction bases unmatched: 7. The germline V gene encodes CDR1 MNHNS and CDR2 SASEGT. The CDR3 consists of 14 residues. The Oncomine TCR Beta short-read assay sequenced DNA from cultured CD4+ T cells. TCRdb ran MiXCR on the PCR reads and lists one entry per CDR3 protein. The sample yields tens of thousands of distinct CDR3 sequences, 50% to 65% seen once. The specimen comprised CD4+ T cells from blood, cultured in vitro, sampled before SARS-CoV-2 vaccination. This rearrangement joins TRBV6-1 to TRBJ1-2; 9 nucleotides agree with TRBD1. The receptor's source is a human donor who received a COVID-19 vaccine. Written as DNA, the CDR3 is TGTGCCAGCAGTCCCTCGGGGACAGGGAATGGCTACACCTTC. This encodes CASSPSGTGNGYTF.